The rows below give T cell receptor beta chains drawn from one sample of a study of T cells in Graves' hyperthyroidism and ophthalmopathy. TCRdb itself ran the multiplex PCR reads through MiXCR, one entry per CDR3 protein. The data hold about 500,000 distinct CDR3 sequences, with 46% observed a single time. Sequenced sample: peripheral blood or thyroid tissue (not recorded which). These TCRs come from an adult woman with Graves' disease, either hyperthyroidism or ophthalmopathy (not recorded which). Both conserved end residues are part of each CDR3. D genes are given only for firm matches. The size entry is marked missing in some rows and otherwise reads once, few, many or a size class.

J gene	D gene	V gene	CDR3 length	clone size	CDR3 DNA	CDR3 protein
TRBJ2-5	NA	TRBV10-3	13	NA	TGTGCCACCAGGTCCGGGCCGCAAGAGACCCAGTACTTC	CATRSGPQETQYF
TRBJ2-5	NA	TRBV6-2/TRBV6-3	15	few	TGTGCCAGCAGAAGGGGCGGGGGCCAACAAGAGACCCAGTACTTC	CASRRGGGQQETQYF
TRBJ1-2	NA	TRBV29-1	11	NA	TGCAGCGTTGACGTAGGGGGTGGCTACATCTTC	CSVDVGGGYIF
TRBJ2-7	TRBD1	TRBV6-6	15	few	TGTGCCAGCAGTTACCGGGACAGGGGATCCTACGAGCAGTACTTC	CASSYRDRGSYEQYF
TRBJ2-5	NA	TRBV10-3	13	once	TGTGCCAGCAAAAGGAGCTTTATAGAGACCCAGTACTTC	CASKRSFIETQYF
TRBJ2-5	NA	TRBV25-1	15	few	TGTGCCAGCACCCTCAACTTGGGGGCGGCGGAGACCCAGTACTTC	CASTLNLGAAETQYF
TRBJ1-2	NA	TRBV20-1	15	many	TGCAGTGCTAGACTCAACCAACTGACTAACTATGGCTACACCTTC	CSARLNQLTNYGYTF
TRBJ2-2	TRBD1	TRBV7-9	19	NA	TGTGCCAGCAGCTTAGTTGCCAGGGGGAGAGTCGGGAACACCGGGGAGCTGTTTTTT	CASSLVARGRVGNTGELFF
TRBJ2-5	NA	TRBV20-1	15	many	TGCAGTGCTAGATCAGTGTGGGGCAACCAAGAGACCCAGTACTTC	CSARSVWGNQETQYF
TRBJ1-1	NA	TRBV7-6	14	NA	TGTGCCAGCAGAGGGGACGCCCTGGGCTCTGAAGCTTTCTTT	CASRGDALGSEAFF
TRBJ2-5	TRBD1	TRBV6-6	12	NA	TGTGCCAGCACGACAGGGATAGAGACCCAGTACTTC	CASTTGIETQYF
TRBJ2-5	TRBD1	TRBV20-1	15	many	TGCAGTGCTAGAGCGCCGGACAGGGAGAATCAGCCCCAGTACTTC	CSARAPDRENQPQYF
TRBJ2-7	NA	TRBV6-2/TRBV6-3	15	NA	TGTGCCAGCAGGCCGATGGACGGAAAATATGACGAGCAGTACTTC	CASRPMDGKYDEQYF
TRBJ1-1	NA	TRBV7-3	13	many	TGTGCCAGCAGCATCGGTGCGAACACTGAAGCTTTCTTT	CASSIGANTEAFF
TRBJ2-5	NA	TRBV20-1	12	many	TGCAGTGCTTGGATCCGGGGGGAGACCCAGTACTTC	CSAWIRGETQYF
TRBJ2-5	NA	TRBV6-1	16	many	TGTGCCAGCAGTGAAATAGGAGGGAACGGGAGAGAGACCCAGTACTTC	CASSEIGGNGRETQYF
TRBJ1-2	NA	TRBV15	14	NA	TGTGCCACCAGCAGAGTACAGGGATTCTATGGCTACACCTTC	CATSRVQGFYGYTF
TRBJ2-5	NA	TRBV2	15	NA	TGTGCCAGCAATGGAGAGATGTCGACGTATGAGACCCAGTACTTC	CASNGEMSTYETQYF
TRBJ2-7	TRBD2	TRBV7-8	16	NA	TGTGCCAGCAGTTCGAGACTAGCGACGAGCTCCTACGAGCAGTACTTC	CASSSRLATSSYEQYF
TRBJ1-1	NA	TRBV2	13	NA	TGTGCCAGCGTAGGGATGGGGTACACTGAAGCTTTCTTT	CASVGMGYTEAFF
TRBJ1-2	NA	TRBV12-3/TRBV12-4	14	few	TGTGCCAGCAGTTTGACGGCCAGAAACTATGGCTACACCTTC	CASSLTARNYGYTF
TRBJ1-1	NA	TRBV29-1	13	few	TGCAGCGTTGTCGCAGGGTTGAACACTGAAGCTTTCTTT	CSVVAGLNTEAFF
TRBJ1-5	NA	TRBV6-1	16	NA	TGTGCCAGCACTGGAGGAGGAGGTTTTAGCAATCAGCCCCAGCATTTT	CASTGGGGFSNQPQHF
TRBJ2-7	NA	TRBV20-1	11	many	TGCAGTGCTAGGGGGATGGGCGAGCAGTACTTC	CSARGMGEQYF
TRBJ1-2	TRBD1	TRBV28	14	many	TGTGCCAGCAGCACCCCGGGACAGGGATACGGCTACACCTTC	CASSTPGQGYGYTF
TRBJ1-2	NA	TRBV28	13	few	TGTGCCAGCAGACAGGGCAGTGGCTATGGCTACACCTTC	CASRQGSGYGYTF
TRBJ1-5	TRBD1	TRBV10-3	15	NA	TGTGCCATCAGTGACCCGGACAGGACGTATCAGCCCCAGCATTTT	CAISDPDRTYQPQHF
TRBJ1-4	NA	TRBV20-1	13	NA	TGCAGTGCTAGAGTCACCCCGGATCGAAAACTGTTTTTT	CSARVTPDRKLFF
TRBJ2-5	TRBD2	TRBV29-1	15	NA	TGCAGCGTTGAGGGGATCCCGGGGGGGTGGGAGACCCAGTACTTC	CSVEGIPGGWETQYF
TRBJ2-7	NA	TRBV7-2	13	many	TGTGCCAGCAGCAGGAGGCACCCCTACGAGCAGTACTTC	CASSRRHPYEQYF
TRBJ1-1	NA	TRBV29-1	11	NA	TGCAGCTACATTAGGTACACTGAAGCTTTCTTT	CSYIRYTEAFF
TRBJ1-1	TRBD1	TRBV20-1	22	NA	TGCAGTGCTAGAGAAATTCAGGGGACAGGGGGCCAACGCCTTCCTATGAACACTGAAGCTTTCTTT	CSAREIQGTGGQRLPMNTEAFF
TRBJ2-2	TRBD2	TRBV7-3	15	few	TGTGCCAGCAGCTCTAGCGGGAGGGGTACCGGGGAGCTGTTTTTT	CASSSSGRGTGELFF
TRBJ2-7	TRBD1	TRBV7-2	13	NA	TGTGCCAGCCTTTGGGCAGGGGGCAGCGAGCAGTACTTC	CASLWAGGSEQYF
TRBJ1-5	NA	TRBV16	16	many	TGTGCCAGCAGCCAAGGCGGGGGGGCGAGCAATCAGCCCCAGCATTTT	CASSQGGGASNQPQHF
TRBJ1-5	NA	TRBV3-2	15	few	TGTGCCAGCAGCCAAGATGGCAAGGTAAATCAGCCCCAGCATTTT	CASSQDGKVNQPQHF
TRBJ2-5	NA	TRBV7-9	15	many	TGTGCCAGCAGCTTGCAGGGATCTAGGGAAGAGACCCAGTACTTC	CASSLQGSREETQYF
TRBJ1-5	NA	TRBV6-5	14	many	TGTGCCAGCAGTTACTCCCGCAGCAATCAGCCCCAGCATTTT	CASSYSRSNQPQHF
TRBJ2-2	TRBD2	TRBV5-8	14	NA	TGTGCCAGCAGAGCGGGACCAAACACCGGGGAGCTGTTTTTT	CASRAGPNTGELFF
TRBJ1-2	TRBD1	TRBV29-1	13	NA	TGCAGCGCCATGACGACAGGGGACGATGGCTACACCTTC	CSAMTTGDDGYTF
TRBJ1-3	NA	TRBV15	14	few	TGTGCCACCAGCAGAGATCTTAGCAGTAGCACCATATATTTT	CATSRDLSSSTIYF
TRBJ1-6	TRBD1	TRBV10-3	16	few	TGTGCCATCAGAGGAGGACAGGGGGTGTTAACGGCACCCCTCCACTTT	CAIRGGQGVLTAPLHF
TRBJ1-1	TRBD1	TRBV2	17	NA	TGTGCCAGCAGACCAGGACAGGGGGCGAGGAGGAACACTGAAGCTTTCTTT	CASRPGQGARRNTEAFF
TRBJ2-2	TRBD1	TRBV12-3/TRBV12-4	16	few	TGTGCCAGCAGCGAACGGCCAGGGGGTGAGGCCGGGGAGCTGTTTTTT	CASSERPGGEAGELFF
TRBJ2-7	TRBD1	TRBV7-4	13	NA	TGCGCCAGCAGCCAAGCGACAGGGGGCGAGCAGTACTTC	CASSQATGGEQYF
TRBJ1-1	NA	TRBV20-1	16	many	TGCAGTGCTAGAGATAAAGGGGACCCGATGAACACTGAAGCTTTCTTT	CSARDKGDPMNTEAFF
TRBJ2-5	NA	TRBV7-9	13	NA	TGTGCCAGCAGCCTTGACGTCGTAAGGGCCCAGTACTTC	CASSLDVVRAQYF
TRBJ1-5	NA	TRBV19	14	many	TGTGCCAGTAGTGAAAATGGTAGCAATCAGCCCCAGCATTTT	CASSENGSNQPQHF